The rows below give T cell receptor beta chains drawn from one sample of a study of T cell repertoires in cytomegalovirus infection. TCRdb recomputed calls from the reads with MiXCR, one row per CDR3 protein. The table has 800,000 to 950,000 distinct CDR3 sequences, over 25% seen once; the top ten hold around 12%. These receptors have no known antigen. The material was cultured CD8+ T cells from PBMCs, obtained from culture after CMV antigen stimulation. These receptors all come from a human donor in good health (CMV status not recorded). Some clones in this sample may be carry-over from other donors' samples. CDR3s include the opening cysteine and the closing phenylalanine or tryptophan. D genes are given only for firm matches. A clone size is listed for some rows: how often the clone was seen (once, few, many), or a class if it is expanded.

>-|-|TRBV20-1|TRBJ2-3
CSARVMGTDTQYF
TGCAGTGCTAGAGTTATGGGGACGGATACGCAGTATTTT
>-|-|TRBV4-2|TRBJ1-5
CASSQNGGGGQPQHF
TGTGCCAGCAGCCAAAACGGGGGGGGCGGTCAGCCCCAGCATTTT
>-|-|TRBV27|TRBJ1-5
CASSLSSVGGQPQHF
TGTGCCAGCAGTTTATCATCCGTCGGGGGACAGCCCCAGCATTTT
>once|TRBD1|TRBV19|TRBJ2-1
CASSMDRGPFNEQFF
TGTGCCAGTAGTATGGACAGGGGGCCCTTTAATGAGCAGTTCTTC
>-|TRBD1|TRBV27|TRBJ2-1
CASSSTGDPNYNEQFF
TGTGCCAGCAGTTCTACAGGGGATCCCAACTACAATGAGCAGTTCTTC
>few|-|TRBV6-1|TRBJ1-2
CASSNKVTGHDGYTF
TGTGCCAGCAGCAACAAGGTGACGGGACACGATGGCTACACCTTC
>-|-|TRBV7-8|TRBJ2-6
CASSLDRLPNSGANVLTF
TGTGCCAGCAGCTTAGATCGGCTGCCGAACTCTGGGGCCAACGTCCTGACTTTC
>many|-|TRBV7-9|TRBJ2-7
CASSLVGGHSYEQYF
TGTGCCAGCAGCTTAGTAGGGGGACACTCCTACGAGCAGTACTTC
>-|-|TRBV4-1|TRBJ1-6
CASSQVNMQDLPLHF
TGCGCCAGCAGCCAAGTCAATATGCAGGATTTGCCCCTCCACTTT
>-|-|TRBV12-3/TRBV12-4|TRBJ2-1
CASRLQLFRGATGEQFF
TGTGCCAGCAGGCTCCAACTCTTTCGGGGGGCCACCGGTGAGCAGTTCTTC
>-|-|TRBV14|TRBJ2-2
CASSHINTGELFF
TGTGCCAGCAGCCATATCAACACCGGGGAGCTGTTTTTT
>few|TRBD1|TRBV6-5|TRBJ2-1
CASSYSESPPTGHRDNEQFF
TGTGCCAGCAGTTACTCTGAATCCCCCCCGACAGGGCACAGGGACAATGAGCAGTTCTTC
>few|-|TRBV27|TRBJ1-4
CASSLFPREREDEKLFF
TGTGCCAGCAGTTTATTCCCCAGGGAAAGAGAGGATGAAAAACTGTTTTTT
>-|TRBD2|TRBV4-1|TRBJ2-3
CASSQVRQAGARSSTDTQYF
TGCGCCAGCAGCCAAGTTCGGCAAGCGGGGGCGAGATCTAGCACAGATACGCAGTATTTT
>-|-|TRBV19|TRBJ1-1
CASSTLGPNTEAFF
TGTGCCAGTAGTACCCTAGGGCCCAACACTGAAGCTTTCTTT
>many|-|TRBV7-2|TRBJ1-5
CASSSEAGNSNQPQHF
TGTGCCAGCAGCTCAGAAGCAGGGAATAGCAATCAGCCCCAGCATTTT
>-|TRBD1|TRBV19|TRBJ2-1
CASSIRDRAADEQFF
TGTGCCAGTAGTATTAGGGACAGGGCGGCAGATGAGCAGTTCTTC
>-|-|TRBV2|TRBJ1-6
CASVDGRSYNSPLHF
TGTGCCAGCGTTGACGGCCGCTCCTATAATTCACCCCTCCACTTT
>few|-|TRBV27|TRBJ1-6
CASRDGVYNSPLHF
TGTGCCAGCAGAGACGGAGTTTATAATTCACCCCTCCACTTT
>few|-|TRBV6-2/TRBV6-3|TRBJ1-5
CASSLGQQPQHF
TGTGCCAGCAGTCTGGGACAACAGCCCCAGCATTTT
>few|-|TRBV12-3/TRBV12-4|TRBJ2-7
CASSLWLETYEQYF
TGTGCCAGCAGTTTATGGCTGGAAACCTACGAGCAGTACTTC
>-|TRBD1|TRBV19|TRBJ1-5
CASSHQTGGQNQPQHF
TGTGCCAGTAGTCACCAGACAGGGGGGCAGAATCAGCCCCAGCATTTT